The present entry profiles one TCR beta chain with its context. Its antigen is not known. After removal of 5 bases from V and 7 bases from J, the junction contained 9 bases not matched to a gene. Germline CDR1 reads LNHDA; CDR2 reads SQIVND (reference sequence). The length of the CDR3 is 14 residues. The sample is drawn from a study of cytomegalovirus exposure and HLA in healthy donors. Study findings and constraints: A link between a missense DCLRE1C variant and TCR beta V- and J-gene trimming emerged from a later analysis.

The PCR employed 60 Vbeta primers together with 13 Jbeta primers. The method was immunoSEQ multiplex PCR; TCRdb's version includes in-frame clones alone and lacks a portion of them. In the table there are approximately 150,000 clones, around 90% of which are singletons. This sequence joins TRBV19 and TRBJ1-2; 8 positions agree with TRBD1. The sample taken for sequencing was PBMCs. The source is a woman aged 30 to 39 in good health and CMV-seronegative. CDR3 bases: TGTGCCAGTAGTCCCGGACAGGGATCTTTTGGCTACACCTTC. Amino acids: CASSPGQGSFGYTF.